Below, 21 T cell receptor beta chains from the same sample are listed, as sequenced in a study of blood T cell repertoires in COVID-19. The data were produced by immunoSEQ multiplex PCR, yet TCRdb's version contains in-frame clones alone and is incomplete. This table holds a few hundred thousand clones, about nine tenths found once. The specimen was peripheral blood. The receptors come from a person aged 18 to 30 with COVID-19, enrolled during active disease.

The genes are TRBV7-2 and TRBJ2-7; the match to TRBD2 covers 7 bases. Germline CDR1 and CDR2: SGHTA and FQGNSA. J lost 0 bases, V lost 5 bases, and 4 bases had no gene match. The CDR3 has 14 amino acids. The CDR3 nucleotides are TGTGCCAGCAGCCACGTAGCGGGCTCCTACGAGCAGTACTTC. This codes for CASSHVAGSYEQYF.

CDR3 nucleotide sequence: TGTGCCAGCAGCGATTCCATGGGACAGGGCTCTTCCTGGACTTTC. Translating it yields CASSDSMGQGSSWTF. The genes are TRBV7-9 and TRBJ2-6; 9 bases line up with TRBD1. The CDR3 sequence is 15 residues long. Germline V gene data show CDR1 as SEHNR and CDR2 as FQNEAQ (reference sequence). V lost 5 bases to trimming and J lost 18 bases; unmatched junction nucleotides: 17.

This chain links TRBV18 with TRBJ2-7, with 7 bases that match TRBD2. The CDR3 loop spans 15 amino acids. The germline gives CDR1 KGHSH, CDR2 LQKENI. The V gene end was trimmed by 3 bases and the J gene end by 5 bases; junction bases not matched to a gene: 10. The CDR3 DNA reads TGTGCCAGCTCACCGAAGGCGGGAGTTCCCGACGAGCAGTACTTC. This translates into CASSPKAGVPDEQYF. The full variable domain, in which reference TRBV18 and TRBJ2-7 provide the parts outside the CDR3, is NAGVMQNPRHLVRRRGQEARLRCSPMKGHSHVYWYRQLPEEGLKFMVYLQKENIIDESGMPKERFSAEFPKEGPSILRIQQVVRGDSAAYFCASSPKAGVPDEQYFGPGTRLTVT.

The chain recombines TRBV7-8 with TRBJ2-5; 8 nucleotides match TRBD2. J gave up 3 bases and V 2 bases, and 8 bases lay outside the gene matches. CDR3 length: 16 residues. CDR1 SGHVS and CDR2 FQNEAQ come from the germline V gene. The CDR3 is CASSLKSGLAEETQYF. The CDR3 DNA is TGTGCCAGCAGCTTAAAGTCCGGACTAGCCGAAGAGACCCAGTACTTC.

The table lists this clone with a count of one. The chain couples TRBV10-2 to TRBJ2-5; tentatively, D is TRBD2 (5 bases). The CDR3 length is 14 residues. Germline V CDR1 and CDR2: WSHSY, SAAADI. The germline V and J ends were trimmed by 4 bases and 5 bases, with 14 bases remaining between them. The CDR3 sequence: CASSVLAGAETQYF. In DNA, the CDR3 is TGCGCCAGCAGTGTCCTGGCGGGCGCGGAGACCCAGTACTTC.

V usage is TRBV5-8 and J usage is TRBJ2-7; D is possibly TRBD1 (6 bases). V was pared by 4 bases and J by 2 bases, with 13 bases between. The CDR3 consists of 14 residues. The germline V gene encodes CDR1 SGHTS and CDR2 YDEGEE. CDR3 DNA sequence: TGTGCCAGCAGCCGTTACAGGGTTACCTACGAGCAGTACTTC. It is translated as CASSRYRVTYEQYF.

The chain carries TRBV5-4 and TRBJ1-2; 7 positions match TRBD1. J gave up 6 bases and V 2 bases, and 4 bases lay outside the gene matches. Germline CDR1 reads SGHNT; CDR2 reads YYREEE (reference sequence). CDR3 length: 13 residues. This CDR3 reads CASSLGGGDGYTF. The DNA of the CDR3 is TGTGCCAGCAGCTTAGGAGGGGGCGATGGCTACACCTTC.

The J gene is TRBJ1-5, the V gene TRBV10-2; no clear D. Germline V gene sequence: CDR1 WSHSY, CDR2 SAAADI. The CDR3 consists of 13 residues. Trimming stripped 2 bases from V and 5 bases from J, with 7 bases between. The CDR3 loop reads CASSEGRDQPQHF. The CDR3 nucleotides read TGCGCCAGCAGTGAGGGGAGAGATCAGCCCCAGCATTTT.

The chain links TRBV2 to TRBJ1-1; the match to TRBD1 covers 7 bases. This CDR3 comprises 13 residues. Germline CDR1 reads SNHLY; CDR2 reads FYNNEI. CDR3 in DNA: TGTGCGAACAGGGGAGACAGGAACACTGAAGCTTTCTTT. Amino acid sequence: CANRGDRNTEAFF.

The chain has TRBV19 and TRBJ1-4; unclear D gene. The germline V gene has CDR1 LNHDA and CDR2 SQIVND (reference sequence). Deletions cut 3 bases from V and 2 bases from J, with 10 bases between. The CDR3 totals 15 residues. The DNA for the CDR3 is TGTGCCAGTAGTATTGTACTAGGGACTAATGAAAAACTGTTTTTT. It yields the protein CASSIVLGTNEKLFF.

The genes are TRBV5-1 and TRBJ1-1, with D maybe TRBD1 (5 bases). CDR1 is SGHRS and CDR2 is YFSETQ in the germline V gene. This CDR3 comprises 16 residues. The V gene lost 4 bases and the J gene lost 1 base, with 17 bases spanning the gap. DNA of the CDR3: TGCGCCAGCAGCATTTACCAACAGGACCCGAACACTGAAGCTTTCTTT. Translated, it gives CASSIYQQDPNTEAFF.

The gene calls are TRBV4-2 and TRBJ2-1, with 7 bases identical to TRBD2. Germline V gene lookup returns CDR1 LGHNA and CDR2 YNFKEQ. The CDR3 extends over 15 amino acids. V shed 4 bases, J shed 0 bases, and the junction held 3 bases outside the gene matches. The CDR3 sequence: CASSLVAGSYNEQFF. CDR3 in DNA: TGTGCCAGCAGCCTAGTAGCGGGCTCCTACAATGAGCAGTTCTTC.

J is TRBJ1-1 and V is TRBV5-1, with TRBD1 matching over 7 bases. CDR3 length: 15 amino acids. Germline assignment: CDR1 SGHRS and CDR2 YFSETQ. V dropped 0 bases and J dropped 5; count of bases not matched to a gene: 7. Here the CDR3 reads CASSLEGRGETEAFF. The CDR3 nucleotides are TGCGCCAGCAGCTTGGAAGGCAGGGGGGAGACTGAAGCTTTCTTT.

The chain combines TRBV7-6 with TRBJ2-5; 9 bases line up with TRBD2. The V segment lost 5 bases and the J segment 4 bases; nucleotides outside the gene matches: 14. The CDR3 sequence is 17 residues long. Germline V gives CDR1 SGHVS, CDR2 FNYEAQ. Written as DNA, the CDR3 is TGTGCCAGCAGCCATGAAAGGTGGATAGCGGGAGTAGAGACCCAGTACTTC. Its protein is CASSHERWIAGVETQYF.

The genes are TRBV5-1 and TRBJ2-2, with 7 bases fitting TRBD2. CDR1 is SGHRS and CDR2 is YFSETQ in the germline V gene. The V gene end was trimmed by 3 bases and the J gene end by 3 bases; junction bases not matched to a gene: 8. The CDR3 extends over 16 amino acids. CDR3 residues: CASSSLAELDTGELFF. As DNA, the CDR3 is TGCGCCAGCAGCTCCCTAGCGGAGTTAGACACCGGGGAGCTGTTTTTT. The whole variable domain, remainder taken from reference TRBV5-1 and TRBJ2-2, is KAGVTQTPRYLIKTRGQQVTLSCSPISGHRSVSWYQQTPGQGLQFLFEYFSETQRNKGNFPGRFSGRQFSNSRSEMNVSTLELGDSALYLCASSSLAELDTGELFFGEGSRLTVL.

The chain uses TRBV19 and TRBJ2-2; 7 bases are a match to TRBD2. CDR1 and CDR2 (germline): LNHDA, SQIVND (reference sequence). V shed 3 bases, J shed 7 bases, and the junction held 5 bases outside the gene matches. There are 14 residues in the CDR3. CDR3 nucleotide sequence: TGTGCCAGTAGTATTCGAGGGGAGGGCGGGGAGCTGTTTTTT. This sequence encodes CASSIRGEGGELFF.

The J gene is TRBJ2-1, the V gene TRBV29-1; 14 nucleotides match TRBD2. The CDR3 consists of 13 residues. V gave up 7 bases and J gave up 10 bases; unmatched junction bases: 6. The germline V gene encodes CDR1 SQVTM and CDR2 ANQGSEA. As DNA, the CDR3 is TGCAGCGCGGGACTAGCGGGAGTCGGAGAGCAGTTCTTC. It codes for CSAGLAGVGEQFF.

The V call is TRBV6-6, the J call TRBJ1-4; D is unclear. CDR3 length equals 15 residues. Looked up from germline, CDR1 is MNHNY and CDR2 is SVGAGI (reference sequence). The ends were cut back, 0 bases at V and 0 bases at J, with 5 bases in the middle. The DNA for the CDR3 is TGTGCCAGCAGTTACTCGGGCTCAACTAATGAAAAACTGTTTTTT. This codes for CASSYSGSTNEKLFF.

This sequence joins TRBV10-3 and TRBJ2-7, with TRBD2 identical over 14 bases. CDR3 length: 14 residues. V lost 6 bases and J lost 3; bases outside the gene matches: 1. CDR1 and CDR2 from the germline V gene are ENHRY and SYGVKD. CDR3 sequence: CAIRGTSGSYEQYF. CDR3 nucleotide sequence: TGTGCCATCAGGGGGACTAGCGGGAGCTACGAGCAGTACTTC.

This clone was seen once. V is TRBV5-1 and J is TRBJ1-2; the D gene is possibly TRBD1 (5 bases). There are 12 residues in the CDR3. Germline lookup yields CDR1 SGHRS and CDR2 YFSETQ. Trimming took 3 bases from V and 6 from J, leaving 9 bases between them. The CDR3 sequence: CASSYDSDGYTF. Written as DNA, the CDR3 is TGCGCCAGCAGCTATGACAGCGATGGCTACACCTTC.

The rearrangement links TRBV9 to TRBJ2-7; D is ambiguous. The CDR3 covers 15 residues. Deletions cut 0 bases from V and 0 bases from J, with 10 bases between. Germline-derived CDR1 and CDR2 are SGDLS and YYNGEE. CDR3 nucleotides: TGTGCCAGCAGCGTAGAGCCGGGTGTCTCCTACGAGCAGTACTTC. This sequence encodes CASSVEPGVSYEQYF.